This is a list of T cell receptor beta chains from one sample in a study of T cells in Graves' hyperthyroidism and ophthalmopathy. TCRdb used MiXCR to reprocess the multiplex PCR reads, holding one entry per CDR3 protein. This sample has 600,000 to 800,000 distinct CDR3 sequences, with just over 35% found just once. The sequenced sample was blood. The receptor source for this set is a woman aged 40 to 49 with Graves' hyperthyroidism. The CDR3 runs from the conserved cysteine through the conserved F or W. The D gene is left open where the match is weak. Clone size is shown for a subset of rows, as once, few, many or a class of expanded clone.

j_call v_call clone_size d_call cdr3_nt cdr3_aa
TRBJ2-2 TRBV4-3 few TRBD1 TGCGCCAGCAGCCTGGGACAGCGGAACACCGGGGAGCTGTTTTTT CASSLGQRNTGELFF
TRBJ2-7 TRBV12-3/TRBV12-4 NA NA TGTGCCAGCAGTTTAGGGTACAAGCTCTACGAGCAGTACTTC CASSLGYKLYEQYF
TRBJ2-5 TRBV7-9 NA TRBD2 TGTGCCAGCAGCTGGGGGGGTTTGGAGACCCAGTACTTC CASSWGGLETQYF
TRBJ2-5 TRBV9 NA NA TGTGCCAGCAGCGTAGGACCGGGACAAACCCAAGAGACCCAGTACTTC CASSVGPGQTQETQYF
TRBJ2-7 TRBV19 many NA TGTGCCAGTAGAGGAGGGACCTACTCCTACGAGCAGTACTTC CASRGGTYSYEQYF
TRBJ2-7 TRBV7-2 many TRBD1 TGTGCCAGCAGCTTAACCGGGACAGGATTCTCCGAGCAGTACTTC CASSLTGTGFSEQYF
TRBJ1-4 TRBV4-3 NA NA TGCGCCAGCAGCCAAGAGGAAGCTAATGAAAAACTGTTTTTT CASSQEEANEKLFF
TRBJ1-6 TRBV7-2 many NA TGTGCCAGCAGCTCGAGAGGGACACCCCTCCACTTT CASSSRGTPLHF
TRBJ2-5 TRBV2 once NA TGTGCCAGCAGCCTTCCCGGGGCGGCTATGGAAGAGACCCAGTACTTC CASSLPGAAMEETQYF
TRBJ1-6 TRBV10-3 many NA TGTGCCATCAGTGAGTCGGGAGGGCTCGCTTCACCCCTCCACTTT CAISESGGLASPLHF
TRBJ2-7 TRBV10-3 many NA TGTGCCATCAGTGAGTCGGCAGATTACGAGCAGTACTTC CAISESADYEQYF
TRBJ2-7 TRBV12-5 few NA TGTGCTAGTGTAGCGGCCGGGCCCCACGAGCAGTACTTC CASVAAGPHEQYF
TRBJ2-1 TRBV10-3 NA NA TGTGCCATCAGAACCACTAGTAGTTACGAGCAGTTCTTC CAIRTTSSYEQFF
TRBJ2-2 TRBV10-3 NA NA TGTGCCATCAGTGGACAGGATACCGGGGAGCTGTTTTTT CAISGQDTGELFF
TRBJ1-4 TRBV7-9 few NA TGTGCCAGCAGCTTCAGGTCGGGGGGAGGCGGACTTAATGAAAAACTGTTTTTT CASSFRSGGGGLNEKLFF
TRBJ1-3 TRBV10-3 many NA TGTGCCATCAGTGCTGTCCTTGACTCTGGAAACACCATATATTTT CAISAVLDSGNTIYF
TRBJ1-2 TRBV5-1 many NA TGCGCCAGCAGCTTGGAAAGGGCAGGGGCTGGCTACACCTTC CASSLERAGAGYTF
TRBJ2-6 TRBV19 many NA TGTGCCAGTAGTATTACCCTCGGACGGATCTCTGGGGCCAACGTCCTGACTTTC CASSITLGRISGANVLTF
TRBJ2-7 TRBV2 many NA TGTGCCAGCAGTTGGAATGACGAGCAGTACTTC CASSWNDEQYF
TRBJ2-2 TRBV29-1 many NA TGCAGCGCCTACGAAGGTTCCGGGGAGCTGTTTTTT CSAYEGSGELFF
TRBJ2-1 TRBV10-3 few TRBD2 TGTGCCACCTCGCCGGGGACTAGGGGTAACAATGAGCAGTTCTTC CATSPGTRGNNEQFF
TRBJ1-2 TRBV10-3 NA NA TGTGCCATCAGGGGCGGCCTGGGGGCCCGTAATGGCTACACCTTC CAIRGGLGARNGYTF
TRBJ1-2 TRBV29-1 many NA TGCAGCCTGCGACAGGACCAAACTAACTATGGCTACACCTTC CSLRQDQTNYGYTF
TRBJ2-5 TRBV29-1 medium-sized NA TGCAGCGCTCGGGACGAAGGGACCCAGTACTTC CSARDEGTQYF
TRBJ1-2 TRBV10-3 NA NA TGTGCCATCAGTGTAGACCAGGGTTTTGACTATGGCTACACCTTC CAISVDQGFDYGYTF
TRBJ2-2 TRBV2 few TRBD2 TGTGCCAGCCGCAGACTAGCGGCCACCGGGGAGCTGTTTTTT CASRRLAATGELFF
TRBJ2-5 TRBV10-3 NA NA TGTGCCATCCTGGGCGGGGTACCCGTACAAGAGACCCAGTACTTC CAILGGVPVQETQYF
TRBJ1-1 TRBV19 many NA TGTGCCAGTAGTATATACGGGGGGCTGCGGACTGAAGCTTTCTTT CASSIYGGLRTEAFF
TRBJ2-7 TRBV4-3 NA NA TGCGCCAGCAGCCAAGGGGGGGGCATTTACGAGCAGTACTTC CASSQGGGIYEQYF